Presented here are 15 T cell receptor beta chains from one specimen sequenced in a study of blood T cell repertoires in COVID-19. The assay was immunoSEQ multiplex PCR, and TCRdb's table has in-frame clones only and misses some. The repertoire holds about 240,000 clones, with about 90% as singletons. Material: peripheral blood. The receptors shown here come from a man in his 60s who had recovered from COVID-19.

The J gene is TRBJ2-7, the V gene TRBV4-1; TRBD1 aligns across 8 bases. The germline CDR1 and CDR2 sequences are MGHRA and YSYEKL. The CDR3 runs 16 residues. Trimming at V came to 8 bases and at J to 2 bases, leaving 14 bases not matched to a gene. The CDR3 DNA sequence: TGCGCCAGCGGCGACACCGGGCCCAGGGGGCCCTACGAGCAGTACTTC. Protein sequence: CASGDTGPRGPYEQYF.

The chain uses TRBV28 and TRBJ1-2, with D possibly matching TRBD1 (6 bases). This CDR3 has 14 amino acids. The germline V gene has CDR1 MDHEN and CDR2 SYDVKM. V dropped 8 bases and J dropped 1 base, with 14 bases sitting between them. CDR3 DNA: TGTGCCAGCTCAATCAGGGGAGATAACTATGGCTACACCTTC. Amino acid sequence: CASSIRGDNYGYTF.

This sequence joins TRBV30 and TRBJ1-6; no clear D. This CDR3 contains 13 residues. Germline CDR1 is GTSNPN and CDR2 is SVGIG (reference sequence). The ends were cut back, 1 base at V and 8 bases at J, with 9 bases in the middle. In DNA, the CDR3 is TGTGCCTGGAGTGCGGGTTGGGATTCACCCCTCCACTTT. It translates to CAWSAGWDSPLHF.

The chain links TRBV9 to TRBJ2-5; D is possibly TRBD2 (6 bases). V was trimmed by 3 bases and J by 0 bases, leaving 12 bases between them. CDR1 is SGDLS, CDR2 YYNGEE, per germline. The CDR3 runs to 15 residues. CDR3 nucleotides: TGTGCCAGCAGCGAGGAGGGGCTACACCAAGAGACCCAGTACTTC. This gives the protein CASSEEGLHQETQYF.

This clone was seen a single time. CDR3 region: CASILSARGPYEQYF. As DNA, the CDR3 is TGTGCCAGCATCTTGAGTGCGAGGGGGCCCTACGAGCAGTACTTC. The rearrangement joins TRBV2 to TRBJ2-7, with 7 positions matching TRBD1. J was trimmed by 2 bases and V by 7 bases; bases with no gene match: 11. CDR1 and CDR2 from the germline V gene are SNHLY and FYNNEI. This CDR3 region has 15 residues.

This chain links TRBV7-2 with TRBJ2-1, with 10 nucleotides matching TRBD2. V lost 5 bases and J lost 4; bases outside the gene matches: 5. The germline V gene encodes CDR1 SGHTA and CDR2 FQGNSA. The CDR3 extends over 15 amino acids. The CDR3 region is CASSRTSGVYNEQFF. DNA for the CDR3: TGTGCCAGCAGCAGGACTAGCGGCGTATACAATGAGCAGTTCTTC.

CDR3 amino acids: CASSPKDREWANTGELFF. The CDR3 coding sequence is TGTGCCAGCTCACCAAAGGACAGGGAATGGGCGAACACCGGGGAGCTGTTTTTT. V usage is TRBV18 and J usage is TRBJ2-2, with 8 nucleotides matching TRBD1. CDR1 and CDR2 from the germline V gene are KGHSH and LQKENI. The CDR3 has 18 residues. Trimming took 2 bases from V and 0 from J; bases not matched to a gene: 8.

In DNA form, the CDR3 reads TGTGCCAGCAGCCTGCTAGCGGGAGATACGCAGTATTTT. Translating gives CASSLLAGDTQYF. The chain joins TRBV3-1 (or the pseudogene TRBV3-2) to TRBJ2-3, with 8 bases that match TRBD2. Germline values: CDR1 LGHDT, CDR2 YNNKEL (reference sequence). This CDR3 is 13 amino acids long. The V and J ends lost 4 bases and 5 bases, in that order; junction bases with no gene match: 2.

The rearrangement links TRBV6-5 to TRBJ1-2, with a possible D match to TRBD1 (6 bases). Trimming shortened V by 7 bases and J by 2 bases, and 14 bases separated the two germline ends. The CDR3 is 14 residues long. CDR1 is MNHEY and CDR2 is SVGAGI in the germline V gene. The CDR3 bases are TGTGCCAGCACGGGACACCTAGAAAACTATGGCTACACCTTC. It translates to CASTGHLENYGYTF.

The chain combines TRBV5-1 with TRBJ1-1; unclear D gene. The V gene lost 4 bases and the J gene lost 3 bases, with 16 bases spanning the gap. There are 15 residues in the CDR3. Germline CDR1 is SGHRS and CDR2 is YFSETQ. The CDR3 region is CASSLREGRHTEAFF. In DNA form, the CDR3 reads TGCGCCAGCAGCCTTCGGGAGGGTCGGCACACTGAAGCTTTCTTT.

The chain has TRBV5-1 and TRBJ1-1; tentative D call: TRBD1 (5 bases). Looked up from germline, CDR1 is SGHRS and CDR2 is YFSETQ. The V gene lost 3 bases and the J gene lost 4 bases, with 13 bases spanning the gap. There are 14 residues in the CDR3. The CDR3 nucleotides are TGCGCCAGCAGCTCAGAATACCAGGGCACTGAAGCTTTCTTT. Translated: CASSSEYQGTEAFF.

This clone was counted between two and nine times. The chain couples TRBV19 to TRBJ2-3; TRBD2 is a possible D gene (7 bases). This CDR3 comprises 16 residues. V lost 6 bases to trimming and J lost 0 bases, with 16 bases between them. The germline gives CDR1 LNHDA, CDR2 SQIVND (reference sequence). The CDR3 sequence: CASSWGGGTSTDTQYF. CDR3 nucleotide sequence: TGTGCCAGTAGCTGGGGGGGCGGAACAAGCACAGATACGCAGTATTTT.

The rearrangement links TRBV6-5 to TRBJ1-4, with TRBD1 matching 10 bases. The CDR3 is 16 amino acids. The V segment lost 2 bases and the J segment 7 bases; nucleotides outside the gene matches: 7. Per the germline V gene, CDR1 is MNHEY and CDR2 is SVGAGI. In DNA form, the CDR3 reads TGTGCCAGCAGTTACCCGATCGGGACAGGGGTTGAAAAACTGTTTTTT. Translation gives CASSYPIGTGVEKLFF.

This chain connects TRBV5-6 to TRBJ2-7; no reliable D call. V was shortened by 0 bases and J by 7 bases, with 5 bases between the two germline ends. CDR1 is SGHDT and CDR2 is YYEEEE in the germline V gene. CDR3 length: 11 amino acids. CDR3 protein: CASSLAQEQYF. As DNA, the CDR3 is TGTGCCAGCAGCTTGGCACAGGAGCAGTACTTC.

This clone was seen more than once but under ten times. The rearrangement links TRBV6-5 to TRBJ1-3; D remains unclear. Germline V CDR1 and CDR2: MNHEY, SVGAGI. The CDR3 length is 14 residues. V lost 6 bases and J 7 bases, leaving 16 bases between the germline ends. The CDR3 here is CASSLTGRKNTIYF. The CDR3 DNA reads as TGTGCCAGCAGCCTCACCGGGAGGAAGAACACCATATATTTT.